This T cell receptor beta chain was captured by sequencing in a study of blood T cell repertoires in COVID-19. For the study at large: In each case, the material was cDNA or gDNA derived from T cells, B-cell-depleted T cells, or PBMCs.

Methods used by the authors: Amplified reference gene primers provided the basis for estimating nucleated cell counts. Generated by immunoSEQ multiplex PCR, the TCRdb table keeps only in-frame clones and is missing some. That table gives V, J and clone size, and the DNA gave D and trimming. The profile covers 150,000 to 200,000 clones, with around 89% appearing a single time and approximately 4.5% taken by the ten largest. From germline, CDR1 is MDHEN and CDR2 SYDVKM. The CDR3 length is 15 residues. V dropped 2 bases and J dropped 6; count of bases not matched to a gene: 8. The sequenced material came from peripheral blood. The V gene is TRBV28, the J gene TRBJ2-7, with 9 nucleotides matching TRBD1. This clonotype originated in a human donor in a cohort sampled during active COVID-19. CDR3 protein: CASSLTNRDRVEQYF. CDR3 DNA sequence: TGTGCCAGCAGTTTAACTAACCGGGACAGGGTCGAGCAGTACTTC.